These T cell receptor beta chains were read from a single sample in a study of OX40 agonist ivuxolimab in advanced cancers. Generated by immunoSEQ multiplex PCR, the TCRdb table keeps only in-frame clones and is missing some. Seen here are about 89,000 clones, just over 85% observed once, and the top ten hold around 6%. The sequencing used CD4+ or CD8+ T cells sorted from blood, collected in a trial of the OX40 agonist ivuxolimab. These receptors all come from an adult with an advanced solid tumor such as melanoma, head and neck, liver or kidney cancer. CDR3s include the opening cysteine and the closing phenylalanine or tryptophan. The order of the fields is V gene, D gene, clone size, J gene, CDR3 DNA, CDR3 protein. The D gene is left open where the match is weak. Size tells how often a clone was seen (once, few, many) or the class of an expanded clone, and some rows leave it out.

v_gene: TRBV11-3
d_gene: NA
abundance: NA
j_gene: TRBJ1-4
CDR3nt: TGTGCCAGCAGCCAGACAGTTAATGAAAAACTGTTTTTT
CDR3aa: CASSQTVNEKLFF

v_gene: TRBV7-2
d_gene: NA
abundance: once
j_gene: TRBJ2-7
CDR3nt: TGTGCCAGCAGCTCTTTTCTAGACGCCTCTGACGAGCAGTACTTC
CDR3aa: CASSSFLDASDEQYF

v_gene: TRBV7-8
d_gene: NA
abundance: NA
j_gene: TRBJ1-1
CDR3nt: TGTGCCAGCAGCCTGCAGACAGGGAACACTGAAGCTTTCTTT
CDR3aa: CASSLQTGNTEAFF

v_gene: TRBV12-5
d_gene: NA
abundance: NA
j_gene: TRBJ1-2
CDR3nt: TGTGCTAGTGGTTTGGGCAGAGAACACCCGCTTTATGGCTACACCTTC
CDR3aa: CASGLGREHPLYGYTF

v_gene: TRBV20-1
d_gene: NA
abundance: NA
j_gene: TRBJ1-1
CDR3nt: TGCAGTGCTAGACAGGGGACTGAAGCTTTCTTT
CDR3aa: CSARQGTEAFF

v_gene: TRBV7-2
d_gene: TRBD2
abundance: NA
j_gene: TRBJ2-1
CDR3nt: TGTGCCAGCAGCTTAGCGCCAGCGGGAGGTAAGTTCTTC
CDR3aa: CASSLAPAGGKFF

v_gene: TRBV6-1
d_gene: NA
abundance: NA
j_gene: TRBJ1-1
CDR3nt: TGTGCCAGCACTAAAAAATCCCGGGGAGGCACTGAAGCTTTCTTT
CDR3aa: CASTKKSRGGTEAFF

v_gene: TRBV2
d_gene: TRBD1
abundance: NA
j_gene: TRBJ2-5
CDR3nt: TGTGCCAGCAGTGAAATGGCAGGGGGCTGGCAGACCCAGTACTTC
CDR3aa: CASSEMAGGWQTQYF

v_gene: TRBV7-2
d_gene: NA
abundance: once
j_gene: TRBJ2-1
CDR3nt: TGTGCCAGCAGCTTTCCAGGGTATGTGGGGGCGGAGCACTACAATGAGCAGTTCTTC
CDR3aa: CASSFPGYVGAEHYNEQFF

v_gene: TRBV6-6
d_gene: NA
abundance: NA
j_gene: TRBJ2-7
CDR3nt: TGTGCCAGCAGTTACCCCCAGGGCGGGGCGCCCTACGAGCAGTACTTC
CDR3aa: CASSYPQGGAPYEQYF

v_gene: TRBV10-1
d_gene: NA
abundance: NA
j_gene: TRBJ1-5
CDR3nt: TGCGCCAGCACCCCCGGGCAGCCCCAGCATTTT
CDR3aa: CASTPGQPQHF

v_gene: TRBV30
d_gene: TRBD1
abundance: few
j_gene: TRBJ1-5
CDR3nt: TGTGCCTGGAGTCACAGGGGAGGGCAGCCCCAGCATTTT
CDR3aa: CAWSHRGGQPQHF

v_gene: TRBV7-8
d_gene: TRBD1
abundance: NA
j_gene: TRBJ2-7
CDR3nt: TGTGCCAGCAGCCGGGACAGGTCTGCCTACGAGCAGTACTTC
CDR3aa: CASSRDRSAYEQYF

v_gene: TRBV7-2
d_gene: NA
abundance: NA
j_gene: TRBJ1-1
CDR3nt: TGTGCCAGCAGCAGAACAGGGCCAATGAACACTGAAGCTTTCTTT
CDR3aa: CASSRTGPMNTEAFF

v_gene: TRBV5-4
d_gene: TRBD2
abundance: NA
j_gene: TRBJ2-7
CDR3nt: TGTGCCAGCAGCCCCTCGGGGGCGGGAGGGGGCTACGAGCAGTACTTC
CDR3aa: CASSPSGAGGGYEQYF

v_gene: TRBV19
d_gene: TRBD1
abundance: NA
j_gene: TRBJ2-3
CDR3nt: TGTGCCAGTAGTCGTCAGGGGGCGCACACAGATACGCAGTATTTT
CDR3aa: CASSRQGAHTDTQYF

v_gene: TRBV7-9
d_gene: NA
abundance: NA
j_gene: TRBJ2-1
CDR3nt: TGTGCCAGCAGCTCATCTGGGGATCAGCAGTTCTTC
CDR3aa: CASSSSGDQQFF

v_gene: TRBV5-1
d_gene: TRBD2
abundance: NA
j_gene: TRBJ2-3
CDR3nt: TGCGCCAGCAGCTTGCGACGGGAGGGGACAGATACGCAGTATTTT
CDR3aa: CASSLRREGTDTQYF

v_gene: TRBV10-3
d_gene: NA
abundance: NA
j_gene: TRBJ1-5
CDR3nt: TGTGCCATCAGTGAGCTGGGGGACAATCAGCCCCAGCATTTT
CDR3aa: CAISELGDNQPQHF

v_gene: TRBV19
d_gene: TRBD1
abundance: NA
j_gene: TRBJ1-4
CDR3nt: TGTGCCAGTAGCAGGGGGCCGTATGAAAAACTGTTTTTT
CDR3aa: CASSRGPYEKLFF